This T cell receptor (beta chain) was found in a study of blood T cell repertoires in COVID-19. Study information: Sites across the United States, Italy and Spain contributed samples from acute and convalescent COVID-19. T cells, B-cell-depleted T cells, or PBMCs provided the cDNA or gDNA that served as material.

Per the authors' pipeline: Estimation of nucleated cell counts relied on the amplification of reference gene primers. This table comes from immunoSEQ multiplex PCR, and its TCRdb copy is limited to in-frame clones, with some not included. That table furnishes V, J and clone size, whereas the DNA furnished D and trimming. The sample yields approximately 340,000 clones, 83% seen once. Germline assignment: CDR1 SGHNT and CDR2 YENEEA. V lost 5 bases and J lost 4; bases outside the gene matches: 11. The CDR3 sequence is 16 residues long. This clonotype originated in a man aged 30-40 years with active or convalescent COVID-19. Source material: peripheral blood. This chain links TRBV11-3 with TRBJ2-3; the match to TRBD1 covers 8 bases. CDR3 sequence reads: CASSPRWDRSPDTQYF. The CDR3 DNA follows: TGTGCCAGCAGCCCCAGGTGGGACAGGAGTCCAGATACGCAGTATTTT.